The subject of this entry is one T cell receptor beta chain. These data are taken from a study of blood T cell repertoires in COVID-19. Study-level information: COVID-19 samples, acute and convalescent, were from the United States, Italy and Spain. T cells, B-cell-depleted T cells, or PBMCs supplied cDNA or gDNA.

The CDR3 is 19 residues long. With 3 bases clipped from V and 7 bases from J, the junction kept 16 bases outside the gene matches. The germline V gene has CDR1 SGHTA and CDR2 FQGNSA. Per the original data handling: Cell counts per sample came from amplifying reference gene primers. Clones were sequenced by immunoSEQ multiplex PCR, and TCRdb holds only the in-frame ones, with some missing. The V and J calls and clone size are taken from that table; D and trimming were inferred from the DNA. The repertoire holds around 130,000 clones, with around 86% as singletons. This sequence joins TRBV7-2 and TRBJ1-3; 12 bases agree with TRBD1. The sequencing input was peripheral blood. The clonotype comes from a woman in her forties or fifties who had recovered from COVID-19. The CDR3 spells CASSFTQSGTGGGRNTIYF. The CDR3 nucleotides are TGTGCCAGCAGCTTTACTCAGTCCGGGACAGGGGGCGGTCGGAACACCATATATTTT.